One T cell receptor beta chain is described in this entry. Deletions cut 3 bases from V and 4 bases from J, with 3 bases between. CDR1 and CDR2 (germline): ENHRY, SYGVKD. The CDR3 has 11 residues. The sample is drawn from a study of human T cells and chemical hapten exposure. Study information: The patient population, which was mostly female, had alopecia areata, totalis or universalis. There were per-sample TCR yield variations, arising mainly from small pooled library volume differences.

Time point specified: pre-sensitization, week 0. Treatment here: therapeutic diphenylcyclopropenone sensitization with weekly scalp DPC. In TCRdb, the RACE reads were re-called with MiXCR into one record per CDR3 protein. This table has 300,000 to 400,000 distinct CDR3 sequences, approximately 5% appearing once. The clonotype originates from a woman between 50 and 59 years old with alopecia areata. Some clones in this sample may be carry-over from other donors' samples. The chain links TRBV10-3 to TRBJ2-5, with D hard to call. The sequencing used whole blood, collected in connection with sensitization to the hapten diphenylcyclopropenone (DPC). CDR3 protein: CAISERETQYF. As DNA, the CDR3 is TGTGCCATCAGTGAAAGAGAGACCCAGTACTTC.